Below are 6 T cell receptor beta chains sequenced from a single sample in a study of blood T cell repertoires in COVID-19. The repertoire was sequenced with immunoSEQ multiplex PCR; TCRdb's copy has only in-frame clones and lacks some. The sample yields around 300,000 clones, 80% to 95% seen once. Material for sequencing was PBMCs or T cells enriched from blood (not recorded which). The source of these receptors is a woman aged 25 to 39 who had recovered from COVID-19.

The gene calls are TRBV5-4 and TRBJ2-5; the match to TRBD2 covers 9 bases. Germline-derived CDR1 and CDR2 are SGHNT and YYREEE (reference sequence). J lost 2 bases, V lost 4 bases, and 12 bases had no gene match. This CDR3 has 17 residues. In nucleotides, the CDR3 is TGTGCCAGCAGCCGGGGCGCCGCGGGAGGGTGGCAAGAGACCCAGTACTTC. Protein product: CASSRGAAGGWQETQYF. The variable domain in full, with the rest retrieved from reference TRBV5-4 and TRBJ2-5, is ETGVTQSPTHLIKTRGQQVTLRCSSQSGHNTVSWYQQALGQGPQFIFQYYREEENGRGNFPPRFSGLQFPNYSSELNVNALELDDSALYLCASSRGAAGGWQETQYFGPGTRLLVL.

V is TRBV5-8 and J is TRBJ1-2, with TRBD1 identical over 8 bases. With V trimmed by 1 base and J by 8 bases, 7 bases remained unmatched. Germline V gene data show CDR1 as SGHTS and CDR2 as YDEGEE. The CDR3 covers 14 residues. The CDR3 spells CASSLRQGAKGYTF. The CDR3 DNA reads TGTGCCAGCAGCTTGAGGCAGGGGGCGAAAGGCTACACCTTC.

This sequence joins TRBV11-3 and TRBJ2-2; D not resolved. The CDR3 extends over 13 amino acids. V was cut by 5 bases and J by 2 bases, with 6 bases left in between. The germline CDR1 and CDR2 sequences are SGHNT and YENEEA. DNA of the CDR3: TGTGCCAGCAGCAGAGGTAACACCGGGGAGCTGTTTTTT. Its protein is CASSRGNTGELFF. The complete variable domain, with remaining parts taken from reference TRBV11-3 and TRBJ2-2, reads EAGVVQSPRYKIIEKKQPVAFWCNPISGHNTLYWYLQNLGQGPELLIRYENEEAVDDSQLPKDRFSAERLKGVDSTLKIQPAELGDSAVYLCASSRGNTGELFFGEGSRLTVL.

DNA for the CDR3: TGTGCCATCAACCCGGGACTAGCGAACACCGGGGAGCTGTTTTTT. It yields the protein CAINPGLANTGELFF. This sequence joins TRBV10-3 and TRBJ2-2, with 8 nucleotides matching TRBD2. Germline CDR1 reads ENHRY; CDR2 reads SYGVKD. The trim removed 7 bases at V and 0 bases at J, leaving 4 bases unmatched. This CDR3 spans 15 amino acids.

The V gene is TRBV28, the J gene TRBJ1-5; D is possibly TRBD1 (5 bases). CDR3 length: 14 residues. The germline V gene encodes CDR1 MDHEN and CDR2 SYDVKM. The V end lost 2 bases, the J end lost 2 bases, and 7 bases lay between the germline ends. In DNA form, the CDR3 reads TGTGCCAGCAGTTTAGAAGGGGGCAATCAGCCCCAGCATTTT. Its translation is CASSLEGGNQPQHF.

The chain combines TRBV28 with TRBJ1-6; D might be TRBD1 (5 bases). Germline V gives CDR1 MDHEN, CDR2 SYDVKM. The CDR3 has 15 amino acids. V gave up 7 bases and J gave up 8 bases, with 18 bases separating them. CDR3 sequence: CASNTPPGSYSPLHF. The CDR3 coding sequence is TGTGCCAGCAATACCCCGCCAGGGTCCTATTCACCCCTCCACTTT.